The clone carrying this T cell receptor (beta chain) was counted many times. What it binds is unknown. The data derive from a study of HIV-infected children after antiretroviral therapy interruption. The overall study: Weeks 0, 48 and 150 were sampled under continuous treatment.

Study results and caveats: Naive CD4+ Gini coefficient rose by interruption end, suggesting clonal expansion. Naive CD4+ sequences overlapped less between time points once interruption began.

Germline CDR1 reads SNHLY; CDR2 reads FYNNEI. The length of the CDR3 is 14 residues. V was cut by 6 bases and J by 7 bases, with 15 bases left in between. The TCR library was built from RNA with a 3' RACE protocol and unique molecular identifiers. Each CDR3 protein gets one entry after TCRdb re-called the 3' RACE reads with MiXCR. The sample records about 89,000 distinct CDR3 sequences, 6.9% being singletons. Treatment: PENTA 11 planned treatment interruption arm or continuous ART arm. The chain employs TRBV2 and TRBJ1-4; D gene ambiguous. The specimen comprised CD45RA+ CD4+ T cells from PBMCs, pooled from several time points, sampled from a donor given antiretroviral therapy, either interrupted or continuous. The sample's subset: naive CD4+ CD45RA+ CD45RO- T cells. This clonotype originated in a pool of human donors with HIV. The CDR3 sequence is CASRETLGAEKLFF. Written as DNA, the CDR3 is TGTGCCAGCAGGGAGACATTAGGCGCTGAAAAACTGTTTTTT.